This T cell receptor beta chain is from a study of blood T cell repertoires in COVID-19. Study summary: In each case, the material was cDNA or gDNA derived from T cells, B-cell-depleted T cells, or PBMCs.

This clone occurred once. V gave up 3 bases and J gave up 7 bases, with 7 bases separating them. The CDR3 length is 12 residues. As processed by the authors: How many nucleated cells were present was estimated from reference gene primer amplification. Sequencing was performed with immunoSEQ multiplex PCR; in TCRdb, only in-frame clones are kept and a portion is missing. D and trimming come from the DNA, and the V and J calls and clone size come from that table. The sample lists some 67,000 clones, about four fifths occurring once. This sequence joins TRBV12-3 or TRBV12-4 and TRBJ2-1; D is undetermined. The receptor comes from a woman in her sixties or seventies with acute or convalescent COVID-19. The material sequenced was peripheral blood. The CDR3 reads CASSFSRNEQFF. DNA of the CDR3: TGTGCCAGCAGTTTCTCCAGAAATGAGCAGTTCTTC.